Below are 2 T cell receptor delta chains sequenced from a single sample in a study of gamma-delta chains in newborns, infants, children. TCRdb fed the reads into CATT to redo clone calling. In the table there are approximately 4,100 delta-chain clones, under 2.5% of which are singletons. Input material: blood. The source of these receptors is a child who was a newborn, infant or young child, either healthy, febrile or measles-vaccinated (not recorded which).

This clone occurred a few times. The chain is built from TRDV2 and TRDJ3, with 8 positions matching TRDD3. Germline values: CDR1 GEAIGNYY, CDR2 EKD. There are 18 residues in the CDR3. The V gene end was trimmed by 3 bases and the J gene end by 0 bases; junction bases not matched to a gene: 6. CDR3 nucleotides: TGTGCCTGTGACGTACTGGGGGTAAGCTCCTGGGACACCCGACAGATGTTTTTC. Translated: CACDVLGVSSWDTRQMFF.

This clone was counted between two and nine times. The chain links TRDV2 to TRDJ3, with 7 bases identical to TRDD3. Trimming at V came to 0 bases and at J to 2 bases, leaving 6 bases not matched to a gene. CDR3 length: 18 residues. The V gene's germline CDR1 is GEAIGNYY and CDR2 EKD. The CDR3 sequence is CACDTVLGITWDTRQMFF. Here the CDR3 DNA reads TGTGCCTGTGACACCGTACTGGGGATCACCTGGGACACCCGACAGATGTTTTTC.